This TCR beta chain stems from a study of T cell changes during pregnancy in multiple sclerosis. The CDR3 contains 15 residues. The germline V and J ends were trimmed by 1 base and 1 base, with 10 bases remaining between them. Germline CDR1 KGHSH, CDR2 LQKENI. The protocol was immunoSEQ multiplex PCR, while the TCRdb copy is restricted to in-frame clones and leaves out a portion. The sample yields 40,000 to 60,000 clones, 80% to 95% seen once. The TCR originated in a female donor with multiple sclerosis, enrolled in a pregnancy study. The sequences come from peripheral blood, collected after pregnancy. The rearrangement links TRBV18 to TRBJ1-2, with D tentatively TRBD1 (5 bases). CDR3 amino acids: CASSPLTGDNYGYTF. The CDR3 DNA follows: TGTGCCAGCTCACCACTCACGGGGGATAACTATGGCTACACCTTC.